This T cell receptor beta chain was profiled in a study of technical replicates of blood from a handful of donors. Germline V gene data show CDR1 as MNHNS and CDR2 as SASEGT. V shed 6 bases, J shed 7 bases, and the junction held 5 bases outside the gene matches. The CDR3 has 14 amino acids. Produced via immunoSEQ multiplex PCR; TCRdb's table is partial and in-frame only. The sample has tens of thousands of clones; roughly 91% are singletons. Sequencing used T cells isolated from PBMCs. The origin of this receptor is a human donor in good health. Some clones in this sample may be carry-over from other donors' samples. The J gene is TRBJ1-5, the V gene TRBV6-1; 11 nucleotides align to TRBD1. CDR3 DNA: TGTGCCAGCAGCCAGGGACAGGGGGGACAGCCCCAGCATTTT. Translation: CASSQGQGGQPQHF.